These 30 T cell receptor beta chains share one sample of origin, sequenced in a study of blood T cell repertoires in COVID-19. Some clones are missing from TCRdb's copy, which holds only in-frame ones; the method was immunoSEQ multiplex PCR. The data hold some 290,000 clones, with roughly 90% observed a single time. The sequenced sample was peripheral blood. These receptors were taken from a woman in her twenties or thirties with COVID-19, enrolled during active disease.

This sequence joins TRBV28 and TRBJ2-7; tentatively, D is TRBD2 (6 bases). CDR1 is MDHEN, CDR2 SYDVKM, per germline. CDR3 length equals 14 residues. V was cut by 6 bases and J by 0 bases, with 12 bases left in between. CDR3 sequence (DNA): TGTGCCAGCAGATTCGGGGGATTCTCCTACGAGCAGTACTTC. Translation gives CASRFGGFSYEQYF.

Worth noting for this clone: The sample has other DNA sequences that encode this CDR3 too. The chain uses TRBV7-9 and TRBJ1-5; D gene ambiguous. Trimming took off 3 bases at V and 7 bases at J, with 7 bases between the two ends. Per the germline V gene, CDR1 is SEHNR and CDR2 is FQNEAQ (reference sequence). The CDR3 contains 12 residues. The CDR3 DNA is TGTGCCAGCAGCTTCCCCGGGCAGCCCCAGCATTTT. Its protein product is CASSFPGQPQHF.

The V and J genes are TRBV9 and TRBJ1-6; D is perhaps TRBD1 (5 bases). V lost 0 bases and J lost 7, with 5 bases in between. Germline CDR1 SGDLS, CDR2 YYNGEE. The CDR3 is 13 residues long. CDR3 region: CASSVDRNSPLHF. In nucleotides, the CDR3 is TGTGCCAGCAGCGTAGACAGGAATTCACCCCTCCACTTT.

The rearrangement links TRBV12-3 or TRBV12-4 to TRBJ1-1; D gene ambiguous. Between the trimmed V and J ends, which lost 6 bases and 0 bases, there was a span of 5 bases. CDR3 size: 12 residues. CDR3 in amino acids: CASSRMNTEAFF. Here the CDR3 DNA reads TGTGCCAGCAGCAGGATGAACACTGAAGCTTTCTTT.

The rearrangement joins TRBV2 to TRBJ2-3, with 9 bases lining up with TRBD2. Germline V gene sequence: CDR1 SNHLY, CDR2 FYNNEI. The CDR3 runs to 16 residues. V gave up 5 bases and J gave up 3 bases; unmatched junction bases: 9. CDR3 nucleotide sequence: TGTGCCAGCAGTCCGATTAGCGGGAGCGAGACAGATACGCAGTATTTT. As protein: CASSPISGSETDTQYF.

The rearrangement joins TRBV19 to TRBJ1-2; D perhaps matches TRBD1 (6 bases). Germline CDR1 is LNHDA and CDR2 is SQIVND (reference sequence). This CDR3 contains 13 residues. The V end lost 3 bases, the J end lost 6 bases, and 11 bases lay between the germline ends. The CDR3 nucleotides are TGTGCCAGTAGTATCGGCAGGGGAAATGGCTACACCTTC. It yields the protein CASSIGRGNGYTF.

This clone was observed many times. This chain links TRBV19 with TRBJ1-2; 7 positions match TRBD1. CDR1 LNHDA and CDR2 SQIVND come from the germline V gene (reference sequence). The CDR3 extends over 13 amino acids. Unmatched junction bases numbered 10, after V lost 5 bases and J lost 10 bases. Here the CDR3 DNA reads TGTGCCAGTAGTCGTTCCGGGACAGAACACTACACCTTC. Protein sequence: CASSRSGTEHYTF.

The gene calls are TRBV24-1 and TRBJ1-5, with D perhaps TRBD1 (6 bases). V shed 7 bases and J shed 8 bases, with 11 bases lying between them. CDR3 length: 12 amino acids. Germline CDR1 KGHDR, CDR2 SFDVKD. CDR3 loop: CATRQGTEPQHF. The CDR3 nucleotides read TGTGCCACCAGGCAGGGGACGGAGCCCCAGCATTTT.

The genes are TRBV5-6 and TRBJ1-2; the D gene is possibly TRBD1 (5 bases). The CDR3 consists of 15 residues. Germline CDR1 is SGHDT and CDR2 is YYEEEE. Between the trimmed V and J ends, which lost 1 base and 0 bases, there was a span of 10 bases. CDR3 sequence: CASSLTGLANYGYTF. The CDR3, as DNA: TGTGCCAGCAGCTTGACAGGCTTAGCTAACTATGGCTACACCTTC.

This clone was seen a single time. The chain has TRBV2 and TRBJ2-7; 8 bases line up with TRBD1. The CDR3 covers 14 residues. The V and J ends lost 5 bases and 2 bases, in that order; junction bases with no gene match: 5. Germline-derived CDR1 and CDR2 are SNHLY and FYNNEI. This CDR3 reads CASSSGTGPYEQYF. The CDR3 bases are TGTGCCAGCAGTTCGGGGACAGGTCCCTACGAGCAGTACTTC.

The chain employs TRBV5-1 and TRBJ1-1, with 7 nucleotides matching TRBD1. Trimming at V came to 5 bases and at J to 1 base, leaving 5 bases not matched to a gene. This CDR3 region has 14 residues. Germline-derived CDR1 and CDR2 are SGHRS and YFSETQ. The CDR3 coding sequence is TGCGCCAGCAGTCAGGGACAGCCGAACACTGAAGCTTTCTTT. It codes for CASSQGQPNTEAFF.

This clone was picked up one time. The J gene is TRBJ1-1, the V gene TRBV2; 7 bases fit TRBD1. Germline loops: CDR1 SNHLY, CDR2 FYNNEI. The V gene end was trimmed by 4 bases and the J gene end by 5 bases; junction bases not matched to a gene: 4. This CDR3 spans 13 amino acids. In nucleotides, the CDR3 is TGTGCCAGCAGTGGGGACAGTCTGACTGAAGCTTTCTTT. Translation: CASSGDSLTEAFF.

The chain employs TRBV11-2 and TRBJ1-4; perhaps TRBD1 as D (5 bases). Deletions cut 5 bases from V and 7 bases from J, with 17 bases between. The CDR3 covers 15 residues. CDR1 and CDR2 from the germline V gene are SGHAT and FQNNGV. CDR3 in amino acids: CASSPSGGWGEKLFF. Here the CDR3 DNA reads TGTGCCAGCAGCCCCTCTGGGGGGTGGGGTGAAAAACTGTTTTTT.

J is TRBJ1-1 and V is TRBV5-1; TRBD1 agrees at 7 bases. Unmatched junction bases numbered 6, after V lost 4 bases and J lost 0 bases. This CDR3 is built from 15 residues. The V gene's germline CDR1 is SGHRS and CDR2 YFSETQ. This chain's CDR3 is CASSINRGVNTEAFF. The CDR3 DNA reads TGCGCCAGCAGCATCAACAGGGGAGTGAACACTGAAGCTTTCTTT.

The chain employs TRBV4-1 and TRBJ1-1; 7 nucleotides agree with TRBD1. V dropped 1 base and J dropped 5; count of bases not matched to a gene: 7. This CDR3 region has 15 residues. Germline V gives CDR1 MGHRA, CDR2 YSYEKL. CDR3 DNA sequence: TGCGCCAGCAGCCAAGTGGAGGGGGCGCGAACTGAAGCTTTCTTT. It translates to CASSQVEGARTEAFF.

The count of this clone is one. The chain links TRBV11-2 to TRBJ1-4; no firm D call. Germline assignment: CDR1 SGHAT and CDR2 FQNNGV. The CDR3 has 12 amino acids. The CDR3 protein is CASQATNEKLFF. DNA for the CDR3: TGTGCTTCCCAGGCAACTAATGAAAAACTGTTTTTT.

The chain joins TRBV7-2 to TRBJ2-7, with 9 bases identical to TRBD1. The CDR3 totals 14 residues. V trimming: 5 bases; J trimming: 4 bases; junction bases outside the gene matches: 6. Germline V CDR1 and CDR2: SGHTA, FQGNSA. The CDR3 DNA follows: TGTGCCAGCAGCCCGGACAGGGGTATGTACGAGCAGTACTTC. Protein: CASSPDRGMYEQYF.

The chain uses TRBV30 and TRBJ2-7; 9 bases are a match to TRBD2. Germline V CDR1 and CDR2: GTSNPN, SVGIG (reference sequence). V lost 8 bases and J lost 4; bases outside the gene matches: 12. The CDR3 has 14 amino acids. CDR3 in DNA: TGTGCCCATTCCTCGGGACTAGCTCGGTACGAGCAGTACTTC. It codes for CAHSSGLARYEQYF.

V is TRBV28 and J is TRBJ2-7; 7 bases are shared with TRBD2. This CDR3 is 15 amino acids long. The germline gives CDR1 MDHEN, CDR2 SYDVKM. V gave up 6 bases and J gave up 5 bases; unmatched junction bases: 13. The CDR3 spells CASREVGGRTHEQYF. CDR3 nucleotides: TGTGCCAGCAGGGAGGTGGGCGGGAGAACCCACGAGCAGTACTTC.

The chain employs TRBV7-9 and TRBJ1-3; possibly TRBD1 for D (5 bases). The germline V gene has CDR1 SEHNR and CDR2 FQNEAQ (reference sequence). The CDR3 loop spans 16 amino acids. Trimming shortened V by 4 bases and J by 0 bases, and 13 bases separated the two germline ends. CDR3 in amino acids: CASSSQGGISGNTIYF. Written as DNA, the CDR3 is TGTGCCAGCAGCTCTCAGGGAGGAATCTCTGGAAACACCATATATTTT.

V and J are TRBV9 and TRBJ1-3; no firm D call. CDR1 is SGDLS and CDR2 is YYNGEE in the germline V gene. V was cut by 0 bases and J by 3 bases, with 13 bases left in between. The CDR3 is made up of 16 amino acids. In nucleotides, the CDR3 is TGTGCCAGCAGCGTAGCTAGCGGGTGGTTTGGAAACACCATATATTTT. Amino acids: CASSVASGWFGNTIYF.

For the CDR3, the DNA is TGTGCCAGCAGCTCCCTGCAGGGCCTATGGGAGCAGTACTTC. It is translated as CASSSLQGLWEQYF. The chain carries TRBV7-6 and TRBJ2-7; perhaps TRBD1 as D (5 bases). V was clipped by 4 bases and J by 7 bases, with 17 bases between them. The CDR3 covers 14 residues. Germline values: CDR1 SGHVS, CDR2 FNYEAQ.

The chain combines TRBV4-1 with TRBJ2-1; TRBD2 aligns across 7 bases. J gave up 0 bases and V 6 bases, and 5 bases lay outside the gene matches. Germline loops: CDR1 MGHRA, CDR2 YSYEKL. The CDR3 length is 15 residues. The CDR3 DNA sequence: TGCGCCAGCAGTTTTAGGACTAGCTCCTACAATGAGCAGTTCTTC. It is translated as CASSFRTSSYNEQFF.

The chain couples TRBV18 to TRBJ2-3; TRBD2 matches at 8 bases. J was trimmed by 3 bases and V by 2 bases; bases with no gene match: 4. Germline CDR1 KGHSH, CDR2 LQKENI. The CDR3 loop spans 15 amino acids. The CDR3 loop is CASSPTSGNTDTQYF. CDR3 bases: TGTGCCAGCTCACCAACTAGCGGCAATACAGATACGCAGTATTTT. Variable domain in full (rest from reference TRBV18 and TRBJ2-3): NAGVMQNPRHLVRRRGQEARLRCSPMKGHSHVYWYRQLPEEGLKFMVYLQKENIIDESGMPKERFSAEFPKEGPSILRIQQVVRGDSAAYFCASSPTSGNTDTQYFGPGTRLTVL.

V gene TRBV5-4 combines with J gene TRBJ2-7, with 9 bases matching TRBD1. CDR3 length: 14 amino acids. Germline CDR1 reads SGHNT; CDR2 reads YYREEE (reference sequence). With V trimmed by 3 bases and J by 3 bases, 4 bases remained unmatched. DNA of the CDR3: TGTGCCAGCAGCTCAGGGACAGGGAACTACGAGCAGTACTTC. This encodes CASSSGTGNYEQYF.

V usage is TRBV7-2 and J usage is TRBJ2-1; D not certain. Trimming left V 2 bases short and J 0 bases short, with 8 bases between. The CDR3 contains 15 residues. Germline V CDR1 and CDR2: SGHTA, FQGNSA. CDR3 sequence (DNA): TGTGCCAGCAGCTTATTGCTAGTCTCCTACAATGAGCAGTTCTTC. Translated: CASSLLLVSYNEQFF. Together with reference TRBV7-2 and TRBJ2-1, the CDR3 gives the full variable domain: GAGVSQSPSNKVTEKGKDVELRCDPISGHTALYWYRQSLGQGLEFLIYFQGNSAPDKSGLPSDRFSAERTGGSVSTLTIQRTQQEDSAVYLCASSLLLVSYNEQFFGPGTRLTVL.

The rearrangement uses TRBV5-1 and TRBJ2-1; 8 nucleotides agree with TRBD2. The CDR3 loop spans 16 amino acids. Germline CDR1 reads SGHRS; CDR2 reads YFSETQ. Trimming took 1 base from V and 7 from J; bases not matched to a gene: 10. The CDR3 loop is CASSLWASGLRNEQFF. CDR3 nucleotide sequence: TGCGCCAGCAGCTTGTGGGCTAGCGGGCTAAGGAATGAGCAGTTCTTC.

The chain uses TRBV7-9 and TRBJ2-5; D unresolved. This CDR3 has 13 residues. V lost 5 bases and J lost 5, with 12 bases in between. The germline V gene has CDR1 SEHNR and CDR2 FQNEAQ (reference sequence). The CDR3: CASSGRVGETQYF. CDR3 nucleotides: TGTGCCAGCAGCGGCCGGGTCGGGGAGACCCAGTACTTC.

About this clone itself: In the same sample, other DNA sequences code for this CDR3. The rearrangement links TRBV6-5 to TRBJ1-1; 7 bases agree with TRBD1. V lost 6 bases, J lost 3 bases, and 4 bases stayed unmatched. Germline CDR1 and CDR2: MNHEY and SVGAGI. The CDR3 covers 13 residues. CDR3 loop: CASSRTGDTEAFF. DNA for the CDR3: TGTGCCAGCAGCCGAACAGGGGACACTGAAGCTTTCTTT.

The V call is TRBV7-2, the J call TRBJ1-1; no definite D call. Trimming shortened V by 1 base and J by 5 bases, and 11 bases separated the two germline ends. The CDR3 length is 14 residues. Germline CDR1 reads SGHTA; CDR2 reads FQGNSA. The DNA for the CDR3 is TGTGCCAGCAGCTTAGTGGCGCGGGTAACTGAAGCTTTCTTT. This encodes CASSLVARVTEAFF.